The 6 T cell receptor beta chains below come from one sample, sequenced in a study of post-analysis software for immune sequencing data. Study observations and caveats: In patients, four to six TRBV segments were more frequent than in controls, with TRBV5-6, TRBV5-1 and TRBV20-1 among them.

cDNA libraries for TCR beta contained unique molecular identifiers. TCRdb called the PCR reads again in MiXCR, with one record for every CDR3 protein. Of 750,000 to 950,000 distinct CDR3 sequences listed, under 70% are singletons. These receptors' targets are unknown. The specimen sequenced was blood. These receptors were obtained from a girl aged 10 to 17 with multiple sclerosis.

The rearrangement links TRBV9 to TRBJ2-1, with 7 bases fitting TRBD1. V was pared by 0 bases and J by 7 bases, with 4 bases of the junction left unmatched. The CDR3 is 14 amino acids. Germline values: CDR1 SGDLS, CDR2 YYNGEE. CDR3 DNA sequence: TGTGCCAGCAGCGTAGAGGGGGCCCGTAATGAGCAGTTCTTC. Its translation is CASSVEGARNEQFF.

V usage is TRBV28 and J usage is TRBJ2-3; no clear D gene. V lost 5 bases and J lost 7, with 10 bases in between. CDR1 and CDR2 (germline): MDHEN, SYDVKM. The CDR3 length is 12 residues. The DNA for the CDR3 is TGTGCCAGCAGTGTCGTTGGGCATACGCAGTATTTT. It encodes CASSVVGHTQYF.

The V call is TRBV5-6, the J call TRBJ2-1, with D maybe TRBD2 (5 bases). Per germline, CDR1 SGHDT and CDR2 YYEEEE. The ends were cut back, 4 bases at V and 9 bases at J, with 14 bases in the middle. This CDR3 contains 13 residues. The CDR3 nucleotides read TGTGCCAGCAGCCCCGTCCCTGAGGGTGAGCAGTTCTTC. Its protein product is CASSPVPEGEQFF.

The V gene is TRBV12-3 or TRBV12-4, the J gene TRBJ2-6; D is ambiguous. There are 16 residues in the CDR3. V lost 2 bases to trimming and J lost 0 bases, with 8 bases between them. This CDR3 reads CASSLSGGSGANVLTF. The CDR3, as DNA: TGTGCCAGCAGTTTATCGGGCGGCTCTGGGGCCAACGTCCTGACTTTC.

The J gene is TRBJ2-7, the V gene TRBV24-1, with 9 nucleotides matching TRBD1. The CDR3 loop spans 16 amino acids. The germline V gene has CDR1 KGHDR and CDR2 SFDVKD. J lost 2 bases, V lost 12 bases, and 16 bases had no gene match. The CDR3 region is CAPLEPRQGDAYEQYF. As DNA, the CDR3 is TGTGCCCCGCTTGAGCCGAGACAGGGGGACGCCTACGAGCAGTACTTC.

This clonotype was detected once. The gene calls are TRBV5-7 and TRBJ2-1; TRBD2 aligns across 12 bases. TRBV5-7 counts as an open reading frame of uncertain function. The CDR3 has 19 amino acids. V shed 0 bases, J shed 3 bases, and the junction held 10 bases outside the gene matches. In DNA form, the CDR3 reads TGTGCCAGCAGCTTGGCCGAGAGACTAGCGGGGGAGTTCTACAATGAGCAGTTCTTC. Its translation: CASSLAERLAGEFYNEQFF.